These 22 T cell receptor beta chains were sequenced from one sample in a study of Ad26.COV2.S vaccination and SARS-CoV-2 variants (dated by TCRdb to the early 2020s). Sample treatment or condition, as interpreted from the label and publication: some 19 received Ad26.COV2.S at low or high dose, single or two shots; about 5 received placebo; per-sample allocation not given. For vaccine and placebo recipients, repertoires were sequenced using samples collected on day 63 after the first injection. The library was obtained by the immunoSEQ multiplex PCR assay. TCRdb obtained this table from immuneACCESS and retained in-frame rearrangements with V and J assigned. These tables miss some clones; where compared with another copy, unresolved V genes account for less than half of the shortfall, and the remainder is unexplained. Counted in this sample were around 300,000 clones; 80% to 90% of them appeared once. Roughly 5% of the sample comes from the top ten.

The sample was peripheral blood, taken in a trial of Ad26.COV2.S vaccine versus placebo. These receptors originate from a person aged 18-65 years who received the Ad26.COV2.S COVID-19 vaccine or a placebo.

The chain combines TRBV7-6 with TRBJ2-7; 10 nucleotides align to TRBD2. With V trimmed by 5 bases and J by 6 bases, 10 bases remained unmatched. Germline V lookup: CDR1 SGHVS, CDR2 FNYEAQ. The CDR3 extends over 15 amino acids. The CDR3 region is CASSPSGGALAEQYF. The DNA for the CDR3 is TGTGCCAGCAGCCCGAGCGGGGGGGCCTTAGCCGAGCAGTACTTC.

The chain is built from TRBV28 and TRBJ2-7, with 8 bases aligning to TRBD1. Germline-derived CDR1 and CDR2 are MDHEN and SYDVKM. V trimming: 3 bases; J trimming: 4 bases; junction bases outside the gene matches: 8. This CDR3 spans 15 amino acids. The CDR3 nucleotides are TGTGCCAGCAGTTTCCCTCGACAGGGGATTTACGAGCAGTACTTC. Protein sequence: CASSFPRQGIYEQYF.

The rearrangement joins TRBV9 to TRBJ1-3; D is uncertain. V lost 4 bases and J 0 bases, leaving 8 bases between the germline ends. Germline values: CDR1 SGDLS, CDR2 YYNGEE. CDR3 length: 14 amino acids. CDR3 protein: CASSPKVSGNTIYF. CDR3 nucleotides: TGTGCCAGCAGCCCTAAGGTCTCTGGAAACACCATATATTTT.

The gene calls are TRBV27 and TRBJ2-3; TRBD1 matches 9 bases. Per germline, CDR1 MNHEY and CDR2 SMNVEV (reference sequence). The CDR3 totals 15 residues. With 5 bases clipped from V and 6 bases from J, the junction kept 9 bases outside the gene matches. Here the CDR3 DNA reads TGTGCCAGCAGTACCGAGACAGGGGGGAGGGATACGCAGTATTTT. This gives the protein CASSTETGGRDTQYF.

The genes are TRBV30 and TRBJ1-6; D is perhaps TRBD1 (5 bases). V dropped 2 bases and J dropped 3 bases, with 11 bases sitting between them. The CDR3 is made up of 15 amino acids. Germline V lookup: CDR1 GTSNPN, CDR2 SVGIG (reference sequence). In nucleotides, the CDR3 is TGTGCCTGGAGTAAGGGGCTTCTCTATAATTCACCCCTCCACTTT. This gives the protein CAWSKGLLYNSPLHF.

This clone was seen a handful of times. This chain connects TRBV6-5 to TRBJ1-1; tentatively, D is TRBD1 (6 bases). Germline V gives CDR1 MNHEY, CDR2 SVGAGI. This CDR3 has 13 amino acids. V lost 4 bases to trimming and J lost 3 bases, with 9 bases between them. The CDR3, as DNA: TGTGCCAGCAGTTGGACAGCGGACACTGAAGCTTTCTTT. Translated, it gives CASSWTADTEAFF.

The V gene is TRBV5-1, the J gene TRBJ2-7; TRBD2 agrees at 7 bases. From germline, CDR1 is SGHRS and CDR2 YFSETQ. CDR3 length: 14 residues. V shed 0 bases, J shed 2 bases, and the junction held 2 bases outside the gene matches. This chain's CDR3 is CASSLVGGAYEQYF. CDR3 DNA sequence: TGCGCCAGCAGCTTGGTTGGGGGGGCCTACGAGCAGTACTTC.

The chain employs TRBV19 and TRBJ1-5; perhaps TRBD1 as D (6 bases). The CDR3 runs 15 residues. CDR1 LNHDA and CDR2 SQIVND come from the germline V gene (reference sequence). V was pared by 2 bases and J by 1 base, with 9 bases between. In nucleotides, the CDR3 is TGTGCCAGTAGTATAACAGGGCGGAGCAATCAGCCCCAGCATTTT. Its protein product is CASSITGRSNQPQHF.

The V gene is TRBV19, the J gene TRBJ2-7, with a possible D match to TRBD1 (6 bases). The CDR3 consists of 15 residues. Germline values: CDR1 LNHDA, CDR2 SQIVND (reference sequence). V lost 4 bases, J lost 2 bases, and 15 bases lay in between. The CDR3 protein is CASSTMWTEPYEQYF. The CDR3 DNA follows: TGTGCCAGTAGTACGATGTGGACAGAGCCCTACGAGCAGTACTTC.

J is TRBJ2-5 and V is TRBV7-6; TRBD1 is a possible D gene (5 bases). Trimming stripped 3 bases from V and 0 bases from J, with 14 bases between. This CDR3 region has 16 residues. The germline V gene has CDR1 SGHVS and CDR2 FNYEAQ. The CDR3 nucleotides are TGTGCCAGCAGCTTTTCCTTGACAGACCACCAAGAGACCCAGTACTTC. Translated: CASSFSLTDHQETQYF.

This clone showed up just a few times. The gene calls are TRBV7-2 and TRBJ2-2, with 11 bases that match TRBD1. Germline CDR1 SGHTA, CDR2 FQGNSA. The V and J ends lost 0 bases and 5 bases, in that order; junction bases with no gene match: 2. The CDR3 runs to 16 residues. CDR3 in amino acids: CASSLAGQGVTGELFF. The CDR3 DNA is TGTGCCAGCAGCTTAGCGGGACAGGGGGTTACCGGGGAGCTGTTTTTT.

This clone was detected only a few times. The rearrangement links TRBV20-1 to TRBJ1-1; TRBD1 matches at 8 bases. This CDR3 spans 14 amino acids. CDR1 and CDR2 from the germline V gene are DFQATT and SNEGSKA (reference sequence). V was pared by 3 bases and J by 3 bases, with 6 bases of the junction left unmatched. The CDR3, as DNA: TGCAGTGCTAGTCCGACAGGGGCTGACACTGAAGCTTTCTTT. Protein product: CSASPTGADTEAFF.

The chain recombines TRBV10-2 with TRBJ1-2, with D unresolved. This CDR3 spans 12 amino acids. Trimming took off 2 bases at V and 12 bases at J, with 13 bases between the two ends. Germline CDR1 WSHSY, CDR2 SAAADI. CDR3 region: CASSEGRTNDTF. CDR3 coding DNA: TGCGCCAGCAGTGAGGGCAGGACGAATGACACCTTC.

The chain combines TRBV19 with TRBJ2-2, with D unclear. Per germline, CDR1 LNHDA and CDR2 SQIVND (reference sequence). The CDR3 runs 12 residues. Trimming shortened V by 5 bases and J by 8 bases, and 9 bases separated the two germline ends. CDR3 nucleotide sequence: TGTGCCAGTAGTGCACCTTTGGGGGAGCTGTTTTTT. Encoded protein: CASSAPLGELFF.

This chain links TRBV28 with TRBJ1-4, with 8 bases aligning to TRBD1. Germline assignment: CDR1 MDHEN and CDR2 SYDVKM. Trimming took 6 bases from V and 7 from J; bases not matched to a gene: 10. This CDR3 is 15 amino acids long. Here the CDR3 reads CASRAGGFDTEKLFF. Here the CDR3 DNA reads TGTGCCAGCAGGGCAGGGGGCTTTGATACTGAAAAACTGTTTTTT.

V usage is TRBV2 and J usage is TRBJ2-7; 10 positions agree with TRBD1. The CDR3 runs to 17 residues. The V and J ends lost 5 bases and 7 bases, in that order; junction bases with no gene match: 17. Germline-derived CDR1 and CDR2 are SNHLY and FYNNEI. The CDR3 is CASSWEGQGMVPGEQYF. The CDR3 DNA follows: TGTGCCAGCAGTTGGGAGGGACAGGGGATGGTTCCGGGGGAGCAGTACTTC.

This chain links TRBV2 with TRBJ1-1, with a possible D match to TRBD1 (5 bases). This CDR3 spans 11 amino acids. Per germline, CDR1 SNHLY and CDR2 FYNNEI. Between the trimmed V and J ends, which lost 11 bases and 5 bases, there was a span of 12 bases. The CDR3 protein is CAGQGWTEAFF. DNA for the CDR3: TGTGCCGGCCAGGGTTGGACTGAAGCTTTCTTT.

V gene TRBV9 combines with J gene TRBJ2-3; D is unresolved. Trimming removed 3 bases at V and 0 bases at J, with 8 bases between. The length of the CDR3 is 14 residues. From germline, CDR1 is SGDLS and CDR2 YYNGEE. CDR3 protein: CASSGAGSTDTQYF. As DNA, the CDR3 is TGTGCCAGCAGCGGCGCCGGTAGCACAGATACGCAGTATTTT.

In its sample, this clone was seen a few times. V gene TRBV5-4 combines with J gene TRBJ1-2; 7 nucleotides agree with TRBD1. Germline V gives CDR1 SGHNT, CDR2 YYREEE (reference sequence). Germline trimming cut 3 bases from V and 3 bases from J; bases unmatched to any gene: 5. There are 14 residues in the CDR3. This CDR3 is CASSSTGVDYGYTF. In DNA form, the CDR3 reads TGTGCCAGCAGCTCCACAGGGGTTGACTATGGCTACACCTTC. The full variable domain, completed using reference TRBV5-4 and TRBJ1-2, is ETGVTQSPTHLIKTRGQQVTLRCSSQSGHNTVSWYQQALGQGPQFIFQYYREEENGRGNFPPRFSGLQFPNYSSELNVNALELDDSALYLCASSSTGVDYGYTFGSGTRLTVV.

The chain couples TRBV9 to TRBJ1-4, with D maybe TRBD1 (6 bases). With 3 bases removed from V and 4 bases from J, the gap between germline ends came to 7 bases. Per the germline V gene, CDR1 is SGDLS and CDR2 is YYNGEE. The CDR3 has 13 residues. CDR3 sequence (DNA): TGTGCCAGCAGCGAGGGGGGTAATGAAAAACTGTTTTTT. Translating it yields CASSEGGNEKLFF.

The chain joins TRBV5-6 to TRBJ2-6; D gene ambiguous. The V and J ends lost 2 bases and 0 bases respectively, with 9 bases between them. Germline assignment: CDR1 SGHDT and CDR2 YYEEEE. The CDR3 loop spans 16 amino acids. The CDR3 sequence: CASSLGPNSGANVLTF. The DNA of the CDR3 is TGTGCCAGCAGCTTAGGACCGAACTCTGGGGCCAACGTCCTGACTTTC.

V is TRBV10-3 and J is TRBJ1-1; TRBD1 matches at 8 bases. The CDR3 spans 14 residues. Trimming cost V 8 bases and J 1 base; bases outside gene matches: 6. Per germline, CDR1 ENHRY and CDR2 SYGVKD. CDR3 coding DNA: TGTGCCATCCGCCCAGGGGGCTCGAACACTGAAGCTTTCTTT. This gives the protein CAIRPGGSNTEAFF.